Listed below are T cell receptor beta chains from one sample, sequenced in a study of T-cell memory formation after mild COVID-19. TCRdb re-called the 5' RACE reads with MiXCR, one entry per CDR3 protein. The sample holds around 440,000 distinct CDR3 sequences; 18% are singletons and the top ten take approximately 13%. Sequences were obtained from PBMCs or a T cell subset sorted from them (not recorded which). These receptors came from an adult woman who had mild COVID-19 (a few samples of this study predate the infection). Cell type and time point are not known. Each CDR3 is given with its conserved first and last residue. The D gene is left open where the match is weak.

J gene: TRBJ2-3; V gene: TRBV5-1; D gene: TRBD1; CDR3 protein: CASSSAGTGNTQYF
J gene: TRBJ2-7; V gene: TRBV3-1; D gene: TRBD2; CDR3 protein: CASSSRLAGGNEQYF
J gene: TRBJ2-7; V gene: TRBV28; D gene: -; CDR3 protein: CASSLMRSYEQYF
J gene: TRBJ1-2; V gene: TRBV10-2; D gene: -; CDR3 protein: CASSVGGPTARTGYTF
J gene: TRBJ2-2; V gene: TRBV24-1; D gene: -; CDR3 protein: CATSGQGYTGELFF
J gene: TRBJ1-1; V gene: TRBV15; D gene: TRBD1; CDR3 protein: CATSRDGTVQNTEAFF
J gene: TRBJ2-5; V gene: TRBV12-3/TRBV12-4; D gene: -; CDR3 protein: CASREGGWEGQETQYF
J gene: TRBJ1-5; V gene: TRBV7-8; D gene: -; CDR3 protein: CASSPLDGSYSNQPQHF
J gene: TRBJ1-5; V gene: TRBV30; D gene: TRBD1; CDR3 protein: CAWTGQGKSQPQHF
J gene: TRBJ1-4; V gene: TRBV12-3/TRBV12-4; D gene: TRBD1; CDR3 protein: CASSPRTGREEKLFF
J gene: TRBJ1-5; V gene: TRBV4-1; D gene: TRBD1; CDR3 protein: CASSLPGQGSGQPQHF
J gene: TRBJ2-7; V gene: TRBV5-1; D gene: TRBD1; CDR3 protein: CASSPGTGRNSYEQYF
J gene: TRBJ2-7; V gene: TRBV7-9; D gene: -; CDR3 protein: CASSSPSSYEQYF
J gene: TRBJ2-1; V gene: TRBV30; D gene: TRBD2; CDR3 protein: CAWKPAGTSGLYNEQFF
J gene: TRBJ1-2; V gene: TRBV7-2; D gene: -; CDR3 protein: CASSGLSPGHQNYGYTF
J gene: TRBJ1-4; V gene: TRBV7-9; D gene: -; CDR3 protein: CASSPPLGGANEKLFF
J gene: TRBJ1-2; V gene: TRBV20-1; D gene: -; CDR3 protein: CSAIQITNYGYTF
J gene: TRBJ2-7; V gene: TRBV6-5; D gene: TRBD2; CDR3 protein: CASSSTGTSGPRQYF
J gene: TRBJ1-1; V gene: TRBV20-1; D gene: -; CDR3 protein: CSAPGDTEAFF
J gene: TRBJ2-1; V gene: TRBV7-8; D gene: TRBD1; CDR3 protein: CASSWQGAPGFF
J gene: TRBJ1-2; V gene: TRBV12-3/TRBV12-4; D gene: -; CDR3 protein: CASSLISRRTVVGRPNYGYTF
J gene: TRBJ1-3; V gene: TRBV20-1; D gene: -; CDR3 protein: CSATPLQGTGNTIYF
J gene: TRBJ1-1; V gene: TRBV10-3; D gene: -; CDR3 protein: CATATVTNTEAFF
J gene: TRBJ2-2; V gene: TRBV4-1; D gene: TRBD1; CDR3 protein: CASSSRQGSVSGELFF
J gene: TRBJ2-7; V gene: TRBV7-2; D gene: TRBD2; CDR3 protein: CASSRTSGGSGYEQYF
J gene: TRBJ2-1; V gene: TRBV15; D gene: -; CDR3 protein: CATSSAGTSYNEQFF
J gene: TRBJ1-5; V gene: TRBV18; D gene: TRBD1; CDR3 protein: CASSPFGQGTTQPQHF
J gene: TRBJ2-7; V gene: TRBV20-1; D gene: -; CDR3 protein: CSARGPGIYEQYF
J gene: TRBJ1-1; V gene: TRBV7-9; D gene: TRBD1; CDR3 protein: CAATGDTEAFF
J gene: TRBJ2-2; V gene: TRBV2; D gene: TRBD1; CDR3 protein: CASRGQGAAGELFF
J gene: TRBJ2-3; V gene: TRBV29-1; D gene: -; CDR3 protein: CSVGIGRGDTQYF
J gene: TRBJ2-1; V gene: TRBV7-9; D gene: -; CDR3 protein: CASIVYNEQFF
J gene: TRBJ2-1; V gene: TRBV12-3/TRBV12-4; D gene: TRBD1; CDR3 protein: CASNQAGTGVNEQFF
J gene: TRBJ2-2; V gene: TRBV7-9; D gene: -; CDR3 protein: CASPYAGELFF
J gene: TRBJ2-7; V gene: TRBV5-5; D gene: -; CDR3 protein: CASSPPAGWIEQYF
J gene: TRBJ2-2; V gene: TRBV7-2; D gene: -; CDR3 protein: CASSSRQGGVGELFF
J gene: TRBJ1-5; V gene: TRBV28; D gene: TRBD1; CDR3 protein: CASSLLTGDQPQHF
J gene: TRBJ2-1; V gene: TRBV4-3; D gene: -; CDR3 protein: CASSQEAGGAGYNEQFF
J gene: TRBJ2-2; V gene: TRBV29-1; D gene: TRBD2; CDR3 protein: CSAETQSGRTNTGELFF
J gene: TRBJ2-1; V gene: TRBV18; D gene: TRBD2; CDR3 protein: CASSPSLLASSYNEQFF
J gene: TRBJ1-2; V gene: TRBV4-1; D gene: -; CDR3 protein: CASSHWQGINYGYTF
J gene: TRBJ2-2; V gene: TRBV7-7; D gene: -; CDR3 protein: CASSPRLENTGELFF
J gene: TRBJ2-1; V gene: TRBV29-1; D gene: TRBD2; CDR3 protein: CSAIAGGYNEQFF
J gene: TRBJ1-2; V gene: TRBV6-1; D gene: -; CDR3 protein: CASSKAPEANYGYTF
J gene: TRBJ2-6; V gene: TRBV4-3; D gene: TRBD2; CDR3 protein: CASSQDPGGAGANVLTF
J gene: TRBJ2-7; V gene: TRBV10-3; D gene: TRBD2; CDR3 protein: CAISRLAASSDEQYF
J gene: TRBJ2-3; V gene: TRBV4-1; D gene: TRBD2; CDR3 protein: CASSQGPRLASGGVRSTDTQYF
J gene: TRBJ2-1; V gene: TRBV6-1; D gene: -; CDR3 protein: CASITEGGAAYNEQFF
J gene: TRBJ2-1; V gene: TRBV6-2/TRBV6-3; D gene: TRBD2; CDR3 protein: CASRGPTSANNEQFF
J gene: TRBJ2-1; V gene: TRBV20-1; D gene: TRBD2; CDR3 protein: CSAREMVASGGAYNEQFF
J gene: TRBJ2-5; V gene: TRBV19; D gene: -; CDR3 protein: CASSIRTTMYQETQYF
J gene: TRBJ1-2; V gene: TRBV2; D gene: -; CDR3 protein: CASSEEGAYGYTF
J gene: TRBJ1-6; V gene: TRBV6-2/TRBV6-3; D gene: TRBD1; CDR3 protein: CASSLSPGQHLVISPLHF